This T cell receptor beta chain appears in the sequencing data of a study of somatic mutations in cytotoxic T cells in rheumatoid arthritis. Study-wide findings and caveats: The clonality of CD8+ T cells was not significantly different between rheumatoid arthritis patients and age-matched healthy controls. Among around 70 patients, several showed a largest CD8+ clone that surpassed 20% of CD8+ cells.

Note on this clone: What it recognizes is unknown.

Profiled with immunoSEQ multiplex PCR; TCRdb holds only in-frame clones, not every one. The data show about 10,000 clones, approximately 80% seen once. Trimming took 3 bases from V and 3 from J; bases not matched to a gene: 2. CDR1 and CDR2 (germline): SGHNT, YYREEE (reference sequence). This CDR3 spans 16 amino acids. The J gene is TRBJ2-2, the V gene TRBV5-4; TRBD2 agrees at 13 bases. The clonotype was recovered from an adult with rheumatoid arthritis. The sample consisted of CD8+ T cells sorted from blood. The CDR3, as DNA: TGTGCCAGCAGCTCGGGACTAGCGGGGTACACCGGGGAGCTGTTTTTT. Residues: CASSSGLAGYTGELFF.